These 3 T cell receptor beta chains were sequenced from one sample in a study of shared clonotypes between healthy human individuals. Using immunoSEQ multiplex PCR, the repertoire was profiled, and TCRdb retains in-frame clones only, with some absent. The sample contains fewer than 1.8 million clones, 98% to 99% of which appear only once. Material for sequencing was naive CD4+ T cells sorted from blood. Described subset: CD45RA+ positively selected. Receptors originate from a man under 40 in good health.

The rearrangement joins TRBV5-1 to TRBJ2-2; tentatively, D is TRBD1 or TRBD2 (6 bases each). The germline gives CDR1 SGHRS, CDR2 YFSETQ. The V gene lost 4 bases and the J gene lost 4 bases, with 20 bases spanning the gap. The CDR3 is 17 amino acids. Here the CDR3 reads CASSPGWGAGTTGELFF. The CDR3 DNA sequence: TGCGCCAGCAGCCCAGGCTGGGGGGCAGGGACCACCGGGGAGCTGTTTTTT. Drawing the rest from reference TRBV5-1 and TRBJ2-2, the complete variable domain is KAGVTQTPRYLIKTRGQQVTLSCSPISGHRSVSWYQQTPGQGLQFLFEYFSETQRNKGNFPGRFSGRQFSNSRSEMNVSTLELGDSALYLCASSPGWGAGTTGELFFGEGSRLTVL.

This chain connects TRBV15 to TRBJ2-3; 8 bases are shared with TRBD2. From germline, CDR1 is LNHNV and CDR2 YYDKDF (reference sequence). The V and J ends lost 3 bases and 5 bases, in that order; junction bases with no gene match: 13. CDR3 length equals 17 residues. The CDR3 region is CATSRTRVAGRGDTQYF. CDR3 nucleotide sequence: TGTGCCACCAGCAGGACACGGGTAGCGGGACGGGGAGATACGCAGTATTTT.

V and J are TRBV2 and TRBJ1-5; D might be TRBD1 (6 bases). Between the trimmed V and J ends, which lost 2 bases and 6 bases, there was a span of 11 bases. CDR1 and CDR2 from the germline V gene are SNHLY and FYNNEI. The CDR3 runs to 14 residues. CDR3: CASSEKQGGQPQHF. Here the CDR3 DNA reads TGTGCCAGCAGTGAAAAACAGGGTGGTCAGCCCCAGCATTTT.